What follows are 3 T cell receptor beta chains derived from one specimen sequenced in a study of technical replicates of blood from a few donors. Sequencing used immunoSEQ multiplex PCR; TCRdb keeps in-frame clones, though not all of them. The sample contains roughly 76,000 clones, approximately 94% of which appear only once. The sequenced sample was T cells isolated from PBMCs. These receptors originate from a human donor in good health.

CDR3 sequence (DNA): TGTGCCAGCATAACGTACTCGAACACCGGGGAGCTGTTTTTT. Translation: CASITYSNTGELFF. This chain uses TRBV28 with TRBJ2-2; unclear D gene. The V end lost 7 bases, the J end lost 0 bases, and 9 bases lay between the germline ends. CDR3 size: 14 residues. Germline V lookup: CDR1 MDHEN, CDR2 SYDVKM.

The CDR3 coding sequence is TGTGCCAGCAGCCATAGGACAGCCTACGAGCAGTACTTC. Translation: CASSHRTAYEQYF. The V call is TRBV7-9, the J call TRBJ2-7; maybe TRBD1 (6 bases). Deletions cut 5 bases from V and 2 bases from J, with 10 bases between. Germline V gene sequence: CDR1 SEHNR, CDR2 FQNEAQ (reference sequence). CDR3 length equals 13 residues.

The rearrangement joins TRBV6-5 to TRBJ1-3; D unresolved. Trimming removed 6 bases from V and 4 bases from J, with 13 bases in between. In germline, CDR1 is MNHEY, CDR2 SVGAGI. This CDR3 spans 14 amino acids. The CDR3 reads CASSMYSPGNTIYF. As DNA, the CDR3 is TGTGCCAGCAGCATGTACAGTCCCGGAAACACCATATATTTT.